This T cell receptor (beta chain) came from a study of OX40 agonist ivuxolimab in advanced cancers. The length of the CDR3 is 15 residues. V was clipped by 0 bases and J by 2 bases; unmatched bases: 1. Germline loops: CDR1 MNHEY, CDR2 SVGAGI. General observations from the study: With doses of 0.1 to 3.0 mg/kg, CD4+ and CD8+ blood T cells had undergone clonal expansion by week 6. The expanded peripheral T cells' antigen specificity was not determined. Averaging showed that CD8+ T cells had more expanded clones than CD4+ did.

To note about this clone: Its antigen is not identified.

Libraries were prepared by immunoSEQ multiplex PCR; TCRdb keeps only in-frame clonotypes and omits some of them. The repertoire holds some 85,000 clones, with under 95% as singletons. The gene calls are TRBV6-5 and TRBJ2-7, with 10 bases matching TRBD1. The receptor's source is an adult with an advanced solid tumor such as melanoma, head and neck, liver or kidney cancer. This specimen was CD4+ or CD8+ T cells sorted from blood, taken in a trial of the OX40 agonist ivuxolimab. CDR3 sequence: CASSYSGQGTYEQYF. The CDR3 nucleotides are TGTGCCAGCAGTTACTCGGGACAGGGGACCTACGAGCAGTACTTC.